The source of this T cell receptor (beta chain) is a study of cytomegalovirus exposure and HLA in healthy donors. The study ran its PCR with 60 Vbeta and 13 Jbeta primers. Clones were sequenced by immunoSEQ multiplex PCR, and TCRdb holds only the in-frame ones, with some missing. The table has 250,000 or so clones, about 90% seen once; the top ten hold around 1.7%. The V gene's germline CDR1 is SGHTS and CDR2 YDEGEE. The CDR3 is made up of 15 amino acids. V lost 4 bases, J lost 9 bases, and 10 bases stayed unmatched. The sample comprised PBMCs. The sequence derives from a girl aged 2-10 years in good health and CMV-seronegative. This chain uses TRBV5-8 with TRBJ1-6; TRBD1 aligns across 7 bases. CDR3 residues: CASSGDSPRGSPLHF. The DNA for the CDR3 is TGTGCCAGCAGCGGGGACAGTCCCCGGGGTTCACCCCTCCACTTT.